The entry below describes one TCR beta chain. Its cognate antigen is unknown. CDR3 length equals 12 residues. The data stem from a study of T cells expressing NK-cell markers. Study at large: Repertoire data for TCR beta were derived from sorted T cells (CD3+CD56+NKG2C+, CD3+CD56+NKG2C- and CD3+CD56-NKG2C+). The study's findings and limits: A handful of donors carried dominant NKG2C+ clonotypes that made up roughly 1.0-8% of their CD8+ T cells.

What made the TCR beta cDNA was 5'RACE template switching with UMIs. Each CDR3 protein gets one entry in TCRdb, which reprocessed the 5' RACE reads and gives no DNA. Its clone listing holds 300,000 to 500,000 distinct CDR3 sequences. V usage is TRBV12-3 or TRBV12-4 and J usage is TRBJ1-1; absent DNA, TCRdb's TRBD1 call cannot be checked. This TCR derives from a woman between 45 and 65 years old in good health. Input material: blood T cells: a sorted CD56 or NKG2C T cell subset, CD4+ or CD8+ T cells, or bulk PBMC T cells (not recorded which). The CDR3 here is CASTSDRAGAFF.